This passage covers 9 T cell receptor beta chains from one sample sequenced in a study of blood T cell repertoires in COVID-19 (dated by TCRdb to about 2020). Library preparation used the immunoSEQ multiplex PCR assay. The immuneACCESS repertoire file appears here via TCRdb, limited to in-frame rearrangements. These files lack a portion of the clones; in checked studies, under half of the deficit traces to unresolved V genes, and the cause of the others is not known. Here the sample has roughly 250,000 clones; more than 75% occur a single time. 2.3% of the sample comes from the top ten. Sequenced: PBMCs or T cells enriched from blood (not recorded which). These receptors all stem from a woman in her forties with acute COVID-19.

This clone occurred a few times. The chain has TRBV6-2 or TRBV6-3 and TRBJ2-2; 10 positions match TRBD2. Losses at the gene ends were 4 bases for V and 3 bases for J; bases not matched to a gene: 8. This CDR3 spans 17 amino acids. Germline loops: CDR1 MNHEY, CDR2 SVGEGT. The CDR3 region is CASSWAAGGPYTGELFF. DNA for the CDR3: TGTGCCAGCAGTTGGGCAGCGGGAGGGCCGTACACCGGGGAGCTGTTTTTT.

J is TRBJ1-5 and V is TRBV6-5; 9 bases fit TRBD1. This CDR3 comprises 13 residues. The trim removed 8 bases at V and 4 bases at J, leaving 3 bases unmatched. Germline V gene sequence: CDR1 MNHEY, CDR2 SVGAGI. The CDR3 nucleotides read TGTGCCAGCCGGGGGACAGGGAATCAGCCCCAGCATTTT. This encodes CASRGTGNQPQHF.

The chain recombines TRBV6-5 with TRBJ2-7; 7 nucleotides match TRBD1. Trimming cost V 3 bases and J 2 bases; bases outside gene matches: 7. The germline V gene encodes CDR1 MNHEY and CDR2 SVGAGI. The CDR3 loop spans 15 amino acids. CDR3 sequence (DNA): TGTGCCAGCAGTTATCAATCCGGGACAGCCTACGAGCAGTACTTC. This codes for CASSYQSGTAYEQYF.

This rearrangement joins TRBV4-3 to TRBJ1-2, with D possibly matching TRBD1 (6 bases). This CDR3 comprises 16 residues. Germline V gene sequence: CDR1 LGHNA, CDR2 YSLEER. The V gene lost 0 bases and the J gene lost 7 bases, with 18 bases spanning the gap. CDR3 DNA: TGCGCCAGCAGCCAAGATCAAGTGGGTTCCAGGGGTGGCTACACCTTC. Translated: CASSQDQVGSRGGYTF.

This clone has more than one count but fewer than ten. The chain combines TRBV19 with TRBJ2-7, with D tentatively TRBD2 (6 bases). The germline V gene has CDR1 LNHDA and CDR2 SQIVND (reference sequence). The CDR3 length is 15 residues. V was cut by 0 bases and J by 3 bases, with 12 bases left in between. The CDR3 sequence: CASSIDSRRDYEQYF. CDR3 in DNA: TGTGCCAGTAGTATAGATTCTCGGCGGGACTACGAGCAGTACTTC.

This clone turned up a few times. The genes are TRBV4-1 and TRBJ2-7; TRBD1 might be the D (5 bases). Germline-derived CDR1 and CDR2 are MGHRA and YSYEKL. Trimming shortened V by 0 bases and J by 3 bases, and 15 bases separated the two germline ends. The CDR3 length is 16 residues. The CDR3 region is CASSQEGANRNYEQYF. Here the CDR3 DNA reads TGCGCCAGCAGCCAAGAAGGGGCAAATAGGAACTACGAGCAGTACTTC.

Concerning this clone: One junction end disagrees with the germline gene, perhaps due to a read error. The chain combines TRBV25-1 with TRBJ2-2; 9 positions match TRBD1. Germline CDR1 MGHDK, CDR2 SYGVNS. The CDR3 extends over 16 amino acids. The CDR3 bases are TGTGCCAGCAGTGGTGTACAGGGGGCGTACACCGAGGAGCTGTTTTTT. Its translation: CASSGVQGAYTEELFF.

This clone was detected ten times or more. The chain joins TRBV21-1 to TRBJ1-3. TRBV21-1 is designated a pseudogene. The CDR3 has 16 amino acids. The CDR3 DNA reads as TGTGCCAGCAGCAAAGGAGGCAGTAACTCTGGAAACACCATATATTTT. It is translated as CASSKGGSNSGNTIYF.

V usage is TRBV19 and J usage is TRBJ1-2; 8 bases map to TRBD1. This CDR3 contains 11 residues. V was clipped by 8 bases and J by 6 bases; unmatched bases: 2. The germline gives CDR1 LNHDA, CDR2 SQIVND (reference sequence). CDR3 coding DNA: TGTGCCAGTGAGGACAGGGATGGCTACACCTTC. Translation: CASEDRDGYTF.